This T cell receptor (beta chain) is drawn from a study of long-term antiretroviral therapy in people with HIV. Study conclusions and caveats: HIV repertoires had narrower CDR3 length ranges than controls. Repertoire composition at all time points was dominated by clones that had expanded before ART.

Researchers report immunoSEQ v3.0 was run at survey level. Repertoires were generated with immunoSEQ multiplex PCR, while TCRdb's copy carries only in-frame clones and drops some. Of 30,000 to 40,000 clones in the sample, roughly 80% were seen once. The CDR3 runs to 13 residues. Germline V CDR1 and CDR2: SSHAT, FNYEAQ (reference sequence). On this clone: Its matching antigen is unknown. Germline is not matched at one junction end, which may reflect a read error.

The receptor comes from a man younger than 30 with HIV. The J gene is TRBJ2-2, the V gene TRBV7-7; D not resolved. The sequences come from unsorted PBMCs, collected 0.4 years before starting antiretroviral therapy. The CDR3, as DNA: TGTGCTAGCAGCTTAGGTGACCCCGGGGAGCTGTTTTTT. It codes for CASSLGDPGELFF.